These 30 T cell receptor beta chains came from one sample sequenced in a study of metastatic and nonmetastatic thyroid tumors. All patients were treatment-naive before thyroid surgery. TCRdb reanalyzed the PCR reads via MiXCR. The profile shows 9,500 to 15,000 clones, around 20% of them singletons. The sample comprised adjacent normal tissue. These receptors were collected from a female donor with papillary thyroid cancer or a benign thyroid nodule (not recorded which). Some clones in this sample may be carry-over from other donors' samples.

This clone was found many times. The chain employs TRBV24-1 and TRBJ2-4; 11 bases map to TRBD2. This CDR3 has 15 residues. CDR1 is KGHDR, CDR2 SFDVKD, per germline. With 4 bases clipped from V and 9 bases from J, the junction kept 7 bases outside the gene matches. The CDR3 loop reads CATSDPTSGSGIQYF. The CDR3 coding sequence is TGTGCCACCAGTGACCCTACTAGCGGGAGCGGCATTCAGTACTTC.

This clone was found many times. The rearrangement links TRBV29-1 to TRBJ2-7; D call uncertain. Germline CDR1 reads SQVTM; CDR2 reads ANQGSEA. CDR3 size: 11 residues. Trimming took 4 bases from V and 3 from J, leaving 7 bases between them. The CDR3 here is CSVGSGYEQYF. The CDR3 bases are TGCAGCGTTGGATCCGGCTACGAGCAGTACTTC.

This clone occurred many times. This chain uses TRBV10-3 with TRBJ1-1; 10 nucleotides align to TRBD1. Germline-derived CDR1 and CDR2 are ENHRY and SYGVKD. V shed 4 bases, J shed 6 bases, and the junction held 2 bases outside the gene matches. The CDR3 totals 13 residues. The CDR3: CAISVTGGPEAFF. The CDR3 region has the DNA TGTGCCATCAGTGTGACAGGGGGCCCTGAAGCTTTCTTT.

This clone was detected many times. This may stem from a read error, because a much larger clone lies one nucleotide away. CDR3: CASSSGRGNTEALF. CDR3 in DNA: TGTGCCAGCAGCTCCGGACGGGGGAACACTGAAGCTCTCTTT. V usage is TRBV11-2 and J usage is TRBJ1-1; perhaps TRBD1 as D (5 bases). From germline, CDR1 is SGHAT and CDR2 FQNNGV. This CDR3 comprises 14 residues.

This sequence joins TRBV11-2 and TRBJ1-4; no clear D gene. V was pared by 3 bases and J by 8 bases, with 7 bases between. CDR1 and CDR2 from the germline V gene are SGHAT and FQNNGV. This CDR3 spans 12 amino acids. CDR3 coding DNA: TGTGCCAGCAGCTTTGTACGCGAAAAACTGTTTTTT. This encodes CASSFVREKLFF.

There are many counts of this clone. Other nucleotide sequences in the sample specify the same CDR3. The chain combines TRBV25-1 with TRBJ2-3; tentative D call: TRBD2 (5 bases). Germline CDR1 is MGHDK and CDR2 is SYGVNS. V was shortened by 1 base and J by 1 base, with 9 bases between the two germline ends. The CDR3 has 15 amino acids. CDR3 sequence reads: CASSEWERGTDTQYF. The CDR3, as DNA: TGTGCCAGCAGTGAATGGGAGCGAGGCACAGATACGCAGTATTTT.

Comments on this clone: This CDR3 fails to terminate in the conserved phenylalanine or tryptophan, so it likely reflects a read error. The DNA is left out, because the CDR3 cannot be placed on it with certainty; the CDR3 is given as TCRdb lists it. The gene calls are TRBV2 and TRBJ2-1; TRBD2 was called by the table and not checked on the DNA. Per germline, CDR1 SNHLY and CDR2 FYNNEI. Inclusive of both ends, the CDR3 amounts to 16 amino acids. CDR3 region: CASTGLAGTSYNEKFL.

This clone is judged medium-sized. V usage is TRBV19 and J usage is TRBJ1-5, with no clear D. V was shortened by 1 base and J by 0 bases, with 7 bases between the two germline ends. The CDR3 extends over 15 amino acids. Germline-derived CDR1 and CDR2 are LNHDA and SQIVND (reference sequence). CDR3 sequence reads: CASSIGHYSNQPQHF. The CDR3 DNA follows: TGTGCCAGTAGTATAGGGCACTATAGCAATCAGCCCCAGCATTTT.

This rearrangement joins TRBV6-2 or TRBV6-3 to TRBJ1-2, with a possible D match to TRBD1 (5 bases). Germline V lookup: CDR1 MNHEY, CDR2 SVGEGT. The CDR3 consists of 15 residues. V was clipped by 9 bases and J by 7 bases, with 24 bases between them. The CDR3 sequence: CASNPGTGGRGGYTF. Written as DNA, the CDR3 is TGTGCCAGTAACCCCGGGACCGGGGGTCGGGGTGGCTACACCTTC.

The chain links TRBV24-1 to TRBJ2-3; TRBD2 matches 16 bases. V was pared by 7 bases and J by 5 bases, with 5 bases of the junction left unmatched. CDR1 and CDR2 (germline): KGHDR, SFDVKD. This CDR3 is built from 16 residues. CDR3 sequence: CATRPGLAGGEDTQYF. The DNA for the CDR3 is TGTGCCACCAGACCGGGACTAGCGGGAGGGGAAGATACGCAGTATTTT.

This chain connects TRBV7-8 to TRBJ1-2; D not certain. The CDR3 sequence is 15 residues long. The V and J ends lost 1 base and 0 bases respectively, with 9 bases between them. Germline CDR1 reads SGHVS; CDR2 reads FQNEAQ. The CDR3, as DNA: TGTGCCAGCAGCTTAGGCGGCGCTTCTAACTATGGCTACACCTTC. It translates to CASSLGGASNYGYTF.

This clone appeared a few times. The gene calls are TRBV6-1 and TRBJ1-4; no definite D call. The V gene lost 4 bases and the J gene lost 2 bases, with 8 bases spanning the gap. Germline CDR1 is MNHNS and CDR2 is SASEGT. The CDR3 is 14 residues long. The CDR3 nucleotides read TGTGCCAGCAGTGCCGGGTGGACTAATGAAAAACTGTTTTTT. Translation: CASSAGWTNEKLFF.

This clone turned up a few times. The rearrangement links TRBV27 to TRBJ2-3; D gene unclear. Looked up from germline, CDR1 is MNHEY and CDR2 is SMNVEV (reference sequence). V dropped 10 bases and J dropped 0 bases, with 17 bases sitting between them. The CDR3 consists of 15 residues. The CDR3 nucleotides read TGTGCCATCACCCAGTGTGGGCTAAGCACAGATACGCAGTATTTT. It translates to CAITQCGLSTDTQYF.

In its sample, this clone was seen many times. The genes are TRBV19 and TRBJ1-5; D remains ambiguous. CDR3 length: 14 residues. Trimming removed 3 bases at V and 3 bases at J, with 9 bases between. Per the germline V gene, CDR1 is LNHDA and CDR2 is SQIVND (reference sequence). Here the CDR3 reads CASSILEFNQPQHF. In DNA form, the CDR3 reads TGTGCCAGTAGTATTCTGGAGTTCAATCAGCCCCAGCATTTT. The entire variable domain, with the rest obtained from reference TRBV19 and TRBJ1-5, is as follows: DGGITQSPKYLFRKEGQNVTLSCEQNLNHDAMYWYRQDPGQGLRLIYYSQIVNDFQKGDIAEGYSVSREKKESFPLTVTSAQKNPTAFYLCASSILEFNQPQHFGDGTRLSIL.

The chain links TRBV28 to TRBJ2-5, with TRBD2 matching 9 bases. Looked up from germline, CDR1 is MDHEN and CDR2 is SYDVKM. The CDR3 loop spans 23 amino acids. Unmatched junction bases numbered 24, after V lost 1 base and J lost 0 bases. CDR3 region: CASSLSPFMAGGLGGRDQETQYF. For the CDR3, the DNA is TGTGCCAGCAGTTTATCCCCGTTCATGGCGGGGGGGCTCGGGGGCCGTGACCAAGAGACCCAGTACTTC.

In its sample, this clone is medium-sized. The gene calls are TRBV6-1 and TRBJ1-1, with D possibly TRBD1 on 5 matching bases. Germline V CDR1 and CDR2: MNHNS, SASEGT. The CDR3 is 14 residues long. V lost 7 bases to trimming and J lost 7 bases, with 19 bases between them. Here the CDR3 DNA reads TGTGCCAGCACCACCGGCCGGGACGTAAATGAAGCTTTCTTT. The encoded protein is CASTTGRDVNEAFF.

This clone occurred a few times. The chain carries TRBV6-2 or TRBV6-3 and TRBJ1-2, with D possibly TRBD1 on 6 matching bases. The CDR3 consists of 15 residues. Germline CDR1 reads MNHEY; CDR2 reads SVGEGT. The germline V and J ends were trimmed by 0 bases and 6 bases, with 14 bases remaining between them. The DNA for the CDR3 is TGTGCCAGCAGTTACTCATGGGGAACAGGGAATGGCTACACCTTC. It yields the protein CASSYSWGTGNGYTF.

The V call is TRBV7-3, the J call TRBJ1-2, with 7 positions matching TRBD1. The J segment lost 7 bases and the V segment lost 0 bases, leaving 8 bases of the junction unmatched. Germline V lookup: CDR1 SGHTA, CDR2 FQGTGA. The CDR3 has 15 amino acids. The CDR3 coding sequence is TGTGCCAGCAGCTTAACAGGGGGCACCTATTTTGGCTACACCTTC. Residues: CASSLTGGTYFGYTF.

This clone was counted many times. This chain connects TRBV14 to TRBJ1-1; a possible D gene is TRBD1 (6 bases). CDR1 is SGHDN and CDR2 is FVKESK in the germline V gene. CDR3 size: 15 residues. V lost 4 bases and J lost 4, with 16 bases in between. The CDR3 DNA reads as TGTGCCAGCAGCCCTCTGGGGGCGTGGGGCACTGAAGCTTTCTTT. It specifies CASSPLGAWGTEAFF.

V usage is TRBV7-8 and J usage is TRBJ2-7; 8 bases agree with TRBD2. V gave up 3 bases and J gave up 4 bases; unmatched junction bases: 5. The CDR3 totals 14 residues. Looked up from germline, CDR1 is SGHVS and CDR2 is FQNEAQ. CDR3 coding DNA: TGTGCCAGCAGCTTCGGGGGGGCCATGTACGAGCAGTACTTC. Translated: CASSFGGAMYEQYF.

This clone occurred a few times. At one end the junction does not follow the germline gene, possibly because of a read error. The chain is built from TRBV19 and TRBJ1-4; no clear D gene. CDR3 length: 12 amino acids. Germline-derived CDR1 and CDR2 are LNHDA and SQIVND (reference sequence). The CDR3 nucleotides are TGTGCCAGCCTACCGCCAGGTGAAAGACTGTTTTTT. As protein: CASLPPGERLFF.

The chain uses TRBV2 and TRBJ2-1, with D perhaps TRBD1 or TRBD2 (6 bases each). The CDR3 extends over 14 amino acids. Germline lookup yields CDR1 SNHLY and CDR2 FYNNEI. The germline V and J ends were trimmed by 3 bases and 3 bases, with 9 bases remaining between them. CDR3 protein: CASSEGGIYNEQFF. Here the CDR3 DNA reads TGTGCCAGCAGTGAGGGGGGCATCTACAATGAGCAGTTCTTC.

The J gene is TRBJ2-7, the V gene TRBV5-8; 7 nucleotides agree with TRBD1. Germline assignment: CDR1 SGHTS and CDR2 YDEGEE. The CDR3 loop spans 13 amino acids. Losses at the gene ends were 3 bases for V and 5 bases for J; bases not matched to a gene: 5. The CDR3 region is CASSYRGADEQYF. The CDR3 DNA is TGTGCCAGCAGCTACAGGGGTGCGGACGAGCAGTACTTC.

The chain recombines TRBV5-1 with TRBJ2-7, with D possibly being TRBD1 (5 bases). CDR1 and CDR2 (germline): SGHRS, YFSETQ. V shed 0 bases and J shed 2 bases, with 12 bases lying between them. There are 15 residues in the CDR3. The CDR3 DNA is TGCGCCAGCAGCTTGGGGCAGGGATTGACCTACGAGCAGTACTTC. Translating it yields CASSLGQGLTYEQYF. Using reference TRBV5-1 and TRBJ2-7 for the parts outside the CDR3, the full variable domain is KAGVTQTPRYLIKTRGQQVTLSCSPISGHRSVSWYQQTPGQGLQFLFEYFSETQRNKGNFPGRFSGRQFSNSRSEMNVSTLELGDSALYLCASSLGQGLTYEQYFGPGTRLTVT.

The chain carries TRBV11-3 and TRBJ2-2, with D possibly TRBD1 on 5 matching bases. Germline V gives CDR1 SGHNT, CDR2 YENEEA. Trimming removed 5 bases at V and 6 bases at J, with 10 bases between. The CDR3 is 13 amino acids. CDR3 residues: CASSPGSAGELFF. The CDR3 DNA reads as TGTGCCAGCAGCCCAGGGTCGGCCGGGGAGCTGTTTTTT.

This clone is termed medium-sized. The CDR3 DNA sequence: TGTGCCAGCAGTCTCCGGCAGGGGGAAACTGAAGCTTTCTTT. This sequence encodes CASSLRQGETEAFF. The rearrangement joins TRBV6-1 to TRBJ1-1, with 7 bases lining up with TRBD1. CDR3 length: 14 residues. With 5 bases clipped from V and 5 bases from J, the junction kept 8 bases outside the gene matches. Germline V gene data show CDR1 as MNHNS and CDR2 as SASEGT.

This clone qualifies as medium-sized. V gene TRBV6-5 combines with J gene TRBJ2-1; 8 bases are shared with TRBD1. The germline V gene encodes CDR1 MNHEY and CDR2 SVGAGI. The CDR3 spans 14 residues. The J segment lost 7 bases and the V segment lost 2 bases, leaving 4 bases of the junction unmatched. The CDR3 loop reads CASSYRDRFNEQFF. The CDR3 DNA is TGTGCCAGCAGTTACCGGGACAGGTTTAATGAGCAGTTCTTC.

A note on this clone: Its ends do not fully match the called genes, so a read error is possible. The chain employs TRBV9 and TRBJ2-1; D might be TRBD2 (6 bases). CDR3 length: 16 residues. Germline V lookup: CDR1 SGDLS, CDR2 YYNGEE. Here the CDR3 reads CASSVISGSSHNEQFF. The CDR3 nucleotides are TGTGCCAGCAGCGTAATTAGCGGTAGCTCCCACAATGAGCAGTTCTTC.

The DNA for the CDR3 is TGTGCCAGCAGCATCGGACTAGCGGGGGAGCAGTTCTTC. As protein: CASSIGLAGEQFF. The genes are TRBV11-2 and TRBJ2-1; 12 bases align to TRBD2. CDR3 size: 13 residues. Germline V gives CDR1 SGHAT, CDR2 FQNNGV. V gave up 5 bases and J gave up 10 bases; unmatched junction bases: 3.

This clone was picked up many times. This rearrangement joins TRBV2 to TRBJ2-5; 15 bases line up with TRBD2. With V trimmed by 8 bases and J by 3 bases, 7 bases remained unmatched. Germline V lookup: CDR1 SNHLY, CDR2 FYNNEI. This CDR3 contains 16 residues. DNA for the CDR3: TGTGCCAGCCATTCCGGACTAGCGGGAGGGAAAGAGACCCAGTACTTC. Its protein product is CASHSGLAGGKETQYF. Using reference TRBV2 and TRBJ2-5 for the parts outside the CDR3, the full variable domain is EPEVTQTPSHQVTQMGQEVILRCVPISNHLYFYWYRQILGQKVEFLVSFYNNEISEKSEIFDDQFSVERPDGSNFTLKIRSTKLEDSAMYFCASHSGLAGGKETQYFGPGTRLLVL.